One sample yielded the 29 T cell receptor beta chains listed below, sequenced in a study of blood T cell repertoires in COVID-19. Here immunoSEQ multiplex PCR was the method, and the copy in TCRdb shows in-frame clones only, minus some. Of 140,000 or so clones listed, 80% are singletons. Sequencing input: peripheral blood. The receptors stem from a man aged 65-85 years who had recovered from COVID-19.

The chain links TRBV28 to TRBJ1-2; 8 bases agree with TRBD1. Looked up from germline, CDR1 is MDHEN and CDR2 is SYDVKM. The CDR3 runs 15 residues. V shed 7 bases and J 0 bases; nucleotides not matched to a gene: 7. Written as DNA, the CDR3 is TGTGCCAGCAACCGACAGGGGAGCGCTAACTATGGCTACACCTTC. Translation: CASNRQGSANYGYTF.

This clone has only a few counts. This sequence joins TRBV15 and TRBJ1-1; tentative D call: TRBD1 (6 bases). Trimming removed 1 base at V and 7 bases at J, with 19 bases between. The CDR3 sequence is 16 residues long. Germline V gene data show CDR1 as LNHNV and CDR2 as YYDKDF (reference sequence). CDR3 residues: CATSRGSGAAESEAFF. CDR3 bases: TGTGCCACCAGCAGAGGCTCAGGGGCCGCGGAAAGTGAAGCTTTCTTT.

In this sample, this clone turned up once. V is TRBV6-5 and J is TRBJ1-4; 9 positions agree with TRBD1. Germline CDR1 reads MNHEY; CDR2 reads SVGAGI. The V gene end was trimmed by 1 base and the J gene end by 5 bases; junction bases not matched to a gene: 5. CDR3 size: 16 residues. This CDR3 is CASSYLTGGRNEKLFF. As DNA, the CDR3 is TGTGCCAGCAGTTACTTAACAGGGGGCCGGAATGAAAAACTGTTTTTT.

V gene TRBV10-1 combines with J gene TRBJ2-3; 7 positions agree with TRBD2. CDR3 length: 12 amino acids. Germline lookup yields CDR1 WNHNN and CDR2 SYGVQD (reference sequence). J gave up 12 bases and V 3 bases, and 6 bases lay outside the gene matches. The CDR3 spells CASSEGGSPQYF. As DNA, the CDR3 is TGCGCCAGCAGTGAAGGCGGGAGCCCTCAGTATTTT.

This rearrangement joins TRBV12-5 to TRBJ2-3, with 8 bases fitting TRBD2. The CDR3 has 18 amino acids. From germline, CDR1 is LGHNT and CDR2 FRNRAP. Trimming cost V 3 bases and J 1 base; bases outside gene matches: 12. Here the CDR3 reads CASGFASPLAERTDTQYF. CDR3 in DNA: TGTGCTAGTGGTTTCGCCTCCCCACTAGCGGAGCGCACAGATACGCAGTATTTT.

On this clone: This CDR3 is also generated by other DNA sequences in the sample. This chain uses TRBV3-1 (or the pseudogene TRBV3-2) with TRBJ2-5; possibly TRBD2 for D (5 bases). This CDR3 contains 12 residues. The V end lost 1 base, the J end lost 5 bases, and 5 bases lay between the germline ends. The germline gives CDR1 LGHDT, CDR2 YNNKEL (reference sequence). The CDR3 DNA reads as TGTGCCAGCAGCCAAGGCGGGGAGACCCAGTACTTC. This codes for CASSQGGETQYF.

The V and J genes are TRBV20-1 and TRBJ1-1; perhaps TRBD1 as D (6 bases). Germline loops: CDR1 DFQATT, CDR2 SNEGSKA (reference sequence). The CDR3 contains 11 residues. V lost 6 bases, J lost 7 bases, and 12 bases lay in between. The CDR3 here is CSAKTGNEAFF. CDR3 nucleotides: TGCAGTGCAAAAACAGGGAATGAAGCTTTCTTT.

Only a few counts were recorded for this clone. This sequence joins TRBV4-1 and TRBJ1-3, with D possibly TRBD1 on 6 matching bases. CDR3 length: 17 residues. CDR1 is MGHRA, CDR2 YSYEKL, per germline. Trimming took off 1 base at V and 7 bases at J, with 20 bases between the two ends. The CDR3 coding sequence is TGCGCCAGCAGCCAAGGGACAGTTCTCATGGATGGCAACACCATATATTTT. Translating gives CASSQGTVLMDGNTIYF.

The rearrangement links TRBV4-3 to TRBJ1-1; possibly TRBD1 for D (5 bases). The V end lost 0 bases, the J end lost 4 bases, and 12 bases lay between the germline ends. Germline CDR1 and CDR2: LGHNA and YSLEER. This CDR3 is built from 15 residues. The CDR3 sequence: CASSQDGRGGTEAFF. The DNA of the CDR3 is TGCGCCAGCAGCCAAGATGGGCGGGGGGGCACTGAAGCTTTCTTT.

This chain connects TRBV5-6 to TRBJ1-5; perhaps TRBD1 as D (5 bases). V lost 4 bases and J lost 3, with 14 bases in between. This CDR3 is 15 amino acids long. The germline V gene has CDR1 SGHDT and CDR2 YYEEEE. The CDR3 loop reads CASSPRGGLNQPQHF. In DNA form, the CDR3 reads TGTGCCAGCAGCCCTAGGGGAGGCCTCAATCAGCCCCAGCATTTT.

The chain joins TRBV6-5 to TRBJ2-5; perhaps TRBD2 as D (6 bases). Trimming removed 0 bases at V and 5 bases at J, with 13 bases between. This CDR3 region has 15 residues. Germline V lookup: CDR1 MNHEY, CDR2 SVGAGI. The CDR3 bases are TGTGCCAGCAGTTACTCCCCGGGGGAAGGGGAGACCCAGTACTTC. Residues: CASSYSPGEGETQYF.

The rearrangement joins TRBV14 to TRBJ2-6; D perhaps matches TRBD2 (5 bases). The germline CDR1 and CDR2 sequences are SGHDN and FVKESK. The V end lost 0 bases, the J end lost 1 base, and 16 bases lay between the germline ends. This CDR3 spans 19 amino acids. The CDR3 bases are TGTGCCAGCAGCCAAGATTCGGGAACAGCCCAATCTGGGGCCAACGTCCTGACTTTC. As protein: CASSQDSGTAQSGANVLTF.

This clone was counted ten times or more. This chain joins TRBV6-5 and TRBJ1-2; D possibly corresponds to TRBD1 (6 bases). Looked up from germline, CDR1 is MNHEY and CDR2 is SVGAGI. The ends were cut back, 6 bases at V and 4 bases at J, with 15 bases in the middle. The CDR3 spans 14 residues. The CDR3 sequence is CASRTYRVSYGYTF. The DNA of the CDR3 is TGTGCCAGCAGGACCTACAGGGTTTCCTATGGCTACACCTTC.

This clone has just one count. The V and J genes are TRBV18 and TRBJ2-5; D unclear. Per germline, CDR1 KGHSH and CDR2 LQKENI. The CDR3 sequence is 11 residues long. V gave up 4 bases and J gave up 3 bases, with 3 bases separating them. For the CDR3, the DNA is TGTGCCAGCTCACTAGAAGAGACCCAGTACTTC. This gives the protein CASSLEETQYF. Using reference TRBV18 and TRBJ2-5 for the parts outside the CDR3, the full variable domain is NAGVMQNPRHLVRRRGQEARLRCSPMKGHSHVYWYRQLPEEGLKFMVYLQKENIIDESGMPKERFSAEFPKEGPSILRIQQVVRGDSAAYFCASSLEETQYFGPGTRLLVL.

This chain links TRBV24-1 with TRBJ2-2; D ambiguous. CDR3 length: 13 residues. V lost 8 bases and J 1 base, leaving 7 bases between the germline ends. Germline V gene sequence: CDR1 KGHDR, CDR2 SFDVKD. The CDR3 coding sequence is TGTGCCACCATGGAGCGGAACACCGGGGAGCTGTTTTTT. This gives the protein CATMERNTGELFF.

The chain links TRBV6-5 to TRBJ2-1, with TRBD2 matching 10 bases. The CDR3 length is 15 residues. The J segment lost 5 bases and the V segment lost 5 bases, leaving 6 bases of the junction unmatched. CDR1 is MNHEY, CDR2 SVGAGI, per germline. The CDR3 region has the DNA TGTGCCAGCAGTCACACTAGCGGGGAAGACAATGAGCAGTTCTTC. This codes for CASSHTSGEDNEQFF.

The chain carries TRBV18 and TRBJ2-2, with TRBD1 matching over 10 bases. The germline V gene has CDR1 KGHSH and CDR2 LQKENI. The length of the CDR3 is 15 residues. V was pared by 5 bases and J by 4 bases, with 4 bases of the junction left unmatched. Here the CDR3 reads CASSLTGGITGELFF. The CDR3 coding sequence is TGTGCCAGCTCATTGACAGGGGGCATCACCGGGGAGCTGTTTTTT.

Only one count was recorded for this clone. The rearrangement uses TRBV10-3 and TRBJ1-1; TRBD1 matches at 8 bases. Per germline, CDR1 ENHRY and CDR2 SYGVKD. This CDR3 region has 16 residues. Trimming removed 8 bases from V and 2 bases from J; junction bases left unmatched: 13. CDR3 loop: CAIGTGRTGRNTEAFF. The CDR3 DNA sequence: TGTGCCATCGGTACCGGGAGGACAGGGCGTAACACTGAAGCTTTCTTT.

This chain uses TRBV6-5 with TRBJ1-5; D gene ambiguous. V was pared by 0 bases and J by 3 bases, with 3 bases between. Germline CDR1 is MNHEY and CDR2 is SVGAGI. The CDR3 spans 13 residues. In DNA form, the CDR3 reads TGTGCCAGCAGTTACTCCCTCAATCAGCCCCAGCATTTT. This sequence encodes CASSYSLNQPQHF.

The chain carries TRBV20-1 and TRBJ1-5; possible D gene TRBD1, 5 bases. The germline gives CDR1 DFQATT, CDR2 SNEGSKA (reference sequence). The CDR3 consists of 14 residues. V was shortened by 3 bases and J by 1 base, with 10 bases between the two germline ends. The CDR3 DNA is TGCAGTGCTAGTGCCAGGGTGAGCAATCAGCCCCAGCATTTT. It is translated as CSASARVSNQPQHF.

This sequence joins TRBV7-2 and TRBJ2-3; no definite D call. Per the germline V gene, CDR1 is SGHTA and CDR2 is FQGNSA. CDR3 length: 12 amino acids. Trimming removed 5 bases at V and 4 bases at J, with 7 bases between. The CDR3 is CASSALPDTQYF. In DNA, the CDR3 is TGTGCCAGCAGCGCCCTACCAGATACGCAGTATTTT.

The CDR3 sequence is CASSQGLAQADTQYF. The CDR3 region has the DNA TGTGCCAGCAGCCAAGGACTAGCTCAGGCAGATACGCAGTATTTT. The J gene is TRBJ2-3, the V gene TRBV3-1 (or the pseudogene TRBV3-2); TRBD2 matches at 7 bases. V gave up 1 base and J gave up 4 bases; unmatched junction bases: 5. Germline V lookup: CDR1 LGHDT, CDR2 YNNKEL (reference sequence). The CDR3 has 15 residues.

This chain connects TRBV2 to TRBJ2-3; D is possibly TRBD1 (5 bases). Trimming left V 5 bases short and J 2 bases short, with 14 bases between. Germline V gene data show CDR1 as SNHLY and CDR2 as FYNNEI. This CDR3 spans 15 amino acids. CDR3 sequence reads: CASSYVAGNTDTQYF. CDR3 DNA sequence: TGTGCCAGCAGTTACGTCGCAGGGAACACAGATACGCAGTATTTT.

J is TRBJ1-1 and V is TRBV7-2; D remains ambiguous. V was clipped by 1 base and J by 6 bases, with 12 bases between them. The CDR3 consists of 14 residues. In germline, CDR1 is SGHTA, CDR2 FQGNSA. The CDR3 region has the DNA TGTGCCAGCAGCTTAGTGGCGGGCCACGCTGAAGCTTTCTTT. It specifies CASSLVAGHAEAFF.

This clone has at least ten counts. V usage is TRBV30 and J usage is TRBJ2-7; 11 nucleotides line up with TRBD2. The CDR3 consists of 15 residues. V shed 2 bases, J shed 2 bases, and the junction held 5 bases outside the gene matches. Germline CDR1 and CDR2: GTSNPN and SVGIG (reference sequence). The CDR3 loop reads CAWSFSSGRAYEQYF. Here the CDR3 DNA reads TGTGCCTGGAGTTTCAGTAGCGGGAGGGCCTACGAGCAGTACTTC. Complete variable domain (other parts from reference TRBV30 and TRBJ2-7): SQTIHQWPATLVQPVGSPLSLECTVEGTSNPNLYWYRQAAGRGLQLLFYSVGIGQISSEVPQNLSASRPQDRQFILSSKKLLLSDSGFYLCAWSFSSGRAYEQYFGPGTRLTVT.

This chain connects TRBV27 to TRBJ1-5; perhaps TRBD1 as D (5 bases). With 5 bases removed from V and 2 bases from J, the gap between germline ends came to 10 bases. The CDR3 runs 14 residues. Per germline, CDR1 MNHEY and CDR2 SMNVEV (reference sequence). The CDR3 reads CASSPAGRNQPQHF. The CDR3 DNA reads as TGTGCCAGCAGTCCGGCAGGGCGCAATCAGCCCCAGCATTTT.

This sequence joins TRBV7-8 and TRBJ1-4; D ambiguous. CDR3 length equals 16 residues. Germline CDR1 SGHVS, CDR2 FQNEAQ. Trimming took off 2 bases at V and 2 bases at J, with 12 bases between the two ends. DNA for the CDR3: TGTGCCAGCAGCTTATTGTGGGAGGCCACTAATGAAAAACTGTTTTTT. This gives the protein CASSLLWEATNEKLFF. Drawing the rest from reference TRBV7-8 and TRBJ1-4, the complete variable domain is GAGVSQSPRYKVAKRGQDVALRCDPISGHVSLFWYQQALGQGPEFLTYFQNEAQLDKSGLPSDRFFAERPEGSVSTLKIQRTQQEDSAVYLCASSLLWEATNEKLFFGSGTQLSVL.

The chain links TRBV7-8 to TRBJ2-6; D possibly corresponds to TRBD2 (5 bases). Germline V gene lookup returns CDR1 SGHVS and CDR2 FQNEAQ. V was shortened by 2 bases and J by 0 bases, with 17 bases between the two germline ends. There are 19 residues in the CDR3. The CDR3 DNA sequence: TGTGCCAGCAGCTTAATCAGCGGAAATTTACACTCTGGGGCCAACGTCCTGACTTTC. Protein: CASSLISGNLHSGANVLTF.

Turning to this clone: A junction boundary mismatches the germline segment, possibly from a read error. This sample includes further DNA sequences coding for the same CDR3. The CDR3 reads CASSYTSGSSYEQYF. CDR3 DNA: TGTGCCAGCAGTTACACTAGCGGGAGCTCCTACGAGCAGTACTTT. V usage is TRBV6-5 and J usage is TRBJ2-7, with 11 bases lining up with TRBD2. This CDR3 comprises 15 residues. Germline V lookup: CDR1 MNHEY, CDR2 SVGAGI.